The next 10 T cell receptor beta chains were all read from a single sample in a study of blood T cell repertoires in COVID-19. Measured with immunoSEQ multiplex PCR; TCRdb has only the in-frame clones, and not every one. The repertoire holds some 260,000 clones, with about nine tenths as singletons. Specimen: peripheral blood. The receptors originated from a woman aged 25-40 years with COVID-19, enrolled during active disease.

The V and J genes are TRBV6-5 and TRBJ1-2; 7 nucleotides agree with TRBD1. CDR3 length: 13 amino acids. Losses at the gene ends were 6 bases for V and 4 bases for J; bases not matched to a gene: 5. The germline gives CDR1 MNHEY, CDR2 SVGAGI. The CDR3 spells CASSPGGSYGYTF. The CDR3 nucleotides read TGTGCCAGCAGCCCAGGGGGATCCTATGGCTACACCTTC.

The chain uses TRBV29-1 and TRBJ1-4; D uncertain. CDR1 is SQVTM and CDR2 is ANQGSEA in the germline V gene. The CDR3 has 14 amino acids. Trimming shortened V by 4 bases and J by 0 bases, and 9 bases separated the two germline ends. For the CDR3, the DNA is TGCAGCGTTGGCGGCGGGCCAACTAATGAAAAACTGTTTTTT. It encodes CSVGGGPTNEKLFF.

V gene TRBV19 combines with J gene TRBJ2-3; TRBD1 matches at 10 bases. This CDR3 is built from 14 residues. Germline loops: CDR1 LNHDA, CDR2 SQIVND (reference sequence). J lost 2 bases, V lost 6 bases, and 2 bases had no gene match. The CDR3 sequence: CASRDRGSTDTQYF. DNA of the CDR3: TGTGCCAGTAGGGACAGGGGGTCCACAGATACGCAGTATTTT.

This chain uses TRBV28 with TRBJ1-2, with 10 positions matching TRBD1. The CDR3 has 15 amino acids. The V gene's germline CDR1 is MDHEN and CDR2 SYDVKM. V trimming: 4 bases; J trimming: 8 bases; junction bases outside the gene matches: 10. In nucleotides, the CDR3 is TGTGCCAGCAGTTCGCCGACAGGGGGCGCTAGGGGCTACACCTTC. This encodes CASSSPTGGARGYTF.

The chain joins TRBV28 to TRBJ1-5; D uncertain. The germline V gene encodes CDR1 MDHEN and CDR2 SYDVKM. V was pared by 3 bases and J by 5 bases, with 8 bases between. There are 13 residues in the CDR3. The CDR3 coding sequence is TGTGCCAGCAGTTTGCTGCAGGATCAGCCCCAGCATTTT. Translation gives CASSLLQDQPQHF.

The DNA of the CDR3 is TGTGCCAGCAGTTACTCGACGTGGGGAGAGGAGACTAATGAAAAACTGTTTTTT. Translation: CASSYSTWGEETNEKLFF. The chain is built from TRBV6-2 or TRBV6-3 and TRBJ1-4; D gene unclear. The CDR3 length is 18 residues. The germline V gene encodes CDR1 MNHEY and CDR2 SVGEGT. Deletions cut 0 bases from V and 2 bases from J, with 16 bases between.

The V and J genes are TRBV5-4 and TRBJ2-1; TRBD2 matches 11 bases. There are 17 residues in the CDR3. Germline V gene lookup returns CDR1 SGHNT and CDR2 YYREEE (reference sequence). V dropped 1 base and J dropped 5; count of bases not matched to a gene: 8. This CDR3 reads CASSLRITSGGDNEQFF. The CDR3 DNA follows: TGTGCCAGCAGCTTGCGAATAACTAGCGGGGGAGACAATGAGCAGTTCTTC.

The DNA for the CDR3 is TGTGCCAGCAGCCAAGGGGGGGACTATTTAACCGGGGAGCTGTTTTTT. Amino acids: CASSQGGDYLTGELFF. The chain couples TRBV4-2 to TRBJ2-2; 7 positions match TRBD2. The CDR3 is made up of 16 amino acids. J gave up 5 bases and V 1 base, and 7 bases lay outside the gene matches. Germline loops: CDR1 LGHNA, CDR2 YNFKEQ.

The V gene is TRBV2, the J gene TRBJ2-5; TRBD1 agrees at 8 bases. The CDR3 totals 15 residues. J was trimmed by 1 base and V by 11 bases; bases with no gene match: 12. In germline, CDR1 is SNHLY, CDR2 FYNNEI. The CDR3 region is CAGRGTGYPQETQYF. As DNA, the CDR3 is TGTGCCGGCCGGGGGACAGGCTACCCCCAAGAGACCCAGTACTTC.

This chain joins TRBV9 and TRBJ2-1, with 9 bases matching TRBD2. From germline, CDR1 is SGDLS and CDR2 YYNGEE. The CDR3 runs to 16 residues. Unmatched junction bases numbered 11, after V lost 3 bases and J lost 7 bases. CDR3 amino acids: CASSASWTSVRNEQFF. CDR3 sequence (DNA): TGTGCCAGCAGCGCATCCTGGACTAGCGTGAGGAATGAGCAGTTCTTC.